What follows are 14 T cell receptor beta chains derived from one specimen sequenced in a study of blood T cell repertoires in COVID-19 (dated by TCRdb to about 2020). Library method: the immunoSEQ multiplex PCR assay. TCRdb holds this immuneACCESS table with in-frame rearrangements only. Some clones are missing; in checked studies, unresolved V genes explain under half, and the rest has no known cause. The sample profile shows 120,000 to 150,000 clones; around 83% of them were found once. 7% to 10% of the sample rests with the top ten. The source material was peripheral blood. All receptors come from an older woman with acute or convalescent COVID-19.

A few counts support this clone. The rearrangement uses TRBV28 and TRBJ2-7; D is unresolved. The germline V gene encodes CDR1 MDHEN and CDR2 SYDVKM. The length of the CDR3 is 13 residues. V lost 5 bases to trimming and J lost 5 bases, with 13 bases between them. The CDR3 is CASSHLDSHEQYF. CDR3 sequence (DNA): TGTGCCAGCAGTCATCTAGATTCCCACGAGCAGTACTTC.

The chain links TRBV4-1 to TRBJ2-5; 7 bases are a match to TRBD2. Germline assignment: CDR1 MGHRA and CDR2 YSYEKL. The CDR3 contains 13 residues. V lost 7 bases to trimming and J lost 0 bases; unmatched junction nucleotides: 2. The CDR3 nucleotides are TGCGCCAGCACCGGGGGGAACCAAGAGACCCAGTACTTC. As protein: CASTGGNQETQYF.

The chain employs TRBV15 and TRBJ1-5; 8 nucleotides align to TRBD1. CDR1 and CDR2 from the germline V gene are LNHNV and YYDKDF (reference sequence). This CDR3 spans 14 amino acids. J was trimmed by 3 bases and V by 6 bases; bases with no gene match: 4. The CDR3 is CATSRDRFNQPQHF. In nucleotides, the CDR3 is TGTGCCACCAGTCGGGACAGGTTCAATCAGCCCCAGCATTTT.

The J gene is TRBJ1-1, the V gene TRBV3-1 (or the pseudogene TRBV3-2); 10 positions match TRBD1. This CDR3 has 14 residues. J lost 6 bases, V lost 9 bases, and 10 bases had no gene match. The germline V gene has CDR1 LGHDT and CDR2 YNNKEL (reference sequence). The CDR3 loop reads CASHFGDRGAEAFF. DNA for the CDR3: TGTGCCAGTCATTTCGGGGACAGGGGAGCTGAAGCTTTCTTT.

The CDR3: CASTQQGGSYGYTF. The CDR3 bases are TGTGCCAGCACCCAACAGGGGGGATCCTATGGCTACACCTTC. This rearrangement joins TRBV6-6 to TRBJ1-2; 8 positions agree with TRBD1. The CDR3 loop spans 14 amino acids. Trimming at V came to 7 bases and at J to 4 bases, leaving 8 bases not matched to a gene. Germline-derived CDR1 and CDR2 are MNHNY and SVGAGI (reference sequence).

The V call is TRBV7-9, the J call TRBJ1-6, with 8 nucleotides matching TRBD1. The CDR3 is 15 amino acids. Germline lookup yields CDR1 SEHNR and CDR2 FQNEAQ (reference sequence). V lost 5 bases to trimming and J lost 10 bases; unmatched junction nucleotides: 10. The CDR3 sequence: CASSSRTGNDSPLHF. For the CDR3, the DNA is TGTGCCAGCAGCAGCCGGACAGGGAATGACTCACCCCTCCACTTT.

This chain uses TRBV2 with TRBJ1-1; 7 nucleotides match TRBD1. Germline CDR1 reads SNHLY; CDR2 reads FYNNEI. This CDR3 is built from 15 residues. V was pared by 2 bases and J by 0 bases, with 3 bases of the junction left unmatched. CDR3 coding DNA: TGTGCCAGCAGTGAACGGACAGGCGTGAACACTGAAGCTTTCTTT. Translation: CASSERTGVNTEAFF.

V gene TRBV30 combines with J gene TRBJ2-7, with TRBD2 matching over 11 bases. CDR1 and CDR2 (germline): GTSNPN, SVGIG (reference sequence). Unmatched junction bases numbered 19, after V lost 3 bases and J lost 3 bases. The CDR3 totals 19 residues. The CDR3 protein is CAWSPLATSGDKTFYEQYF. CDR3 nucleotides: TGTGCCTGGAGCCCCCTCGCGACTAGCGGGGACAAAACTTTCTACGAGCAGTACTTC. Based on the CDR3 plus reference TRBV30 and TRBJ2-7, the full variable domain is SQTIHQWPATLVQPVGSPLSLECTVEGTSNPNLYWYRQAAGRGLQLLFYSVGIGQISSEVPQNLSASRPQDRQFILSSKKLLLSDSGFYLCAWSPLATSGDKTFYEQYFGPGTRLTVT.

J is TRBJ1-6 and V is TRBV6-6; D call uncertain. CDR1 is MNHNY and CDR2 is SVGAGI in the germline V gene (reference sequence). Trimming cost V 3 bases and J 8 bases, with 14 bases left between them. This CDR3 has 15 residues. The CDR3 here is CASSYSAGYDSPLHF. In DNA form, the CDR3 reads TGTGCCAGCAGTTATTCGGCGGGATATGATTCACCCCTCCACTTT.

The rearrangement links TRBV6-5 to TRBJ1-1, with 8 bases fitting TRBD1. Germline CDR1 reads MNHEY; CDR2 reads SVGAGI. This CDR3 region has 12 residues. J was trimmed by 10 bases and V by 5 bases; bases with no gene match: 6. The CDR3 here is CASSTGGPGAFF. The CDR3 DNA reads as TGTGCCAGCAGTACAGGGGGGCCTGGAGCTTTCTTT.

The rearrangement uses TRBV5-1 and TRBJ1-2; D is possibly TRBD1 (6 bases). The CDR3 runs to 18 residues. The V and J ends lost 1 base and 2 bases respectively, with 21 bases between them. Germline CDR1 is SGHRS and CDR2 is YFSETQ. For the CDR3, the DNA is TGCGCCAGCAGCTTGACCCCTTCACCGGCCACAGGGAACTATGGCTACACCTTC. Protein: CASSLTPSPATGNYGYTF. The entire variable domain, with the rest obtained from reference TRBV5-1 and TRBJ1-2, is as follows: KAGVTQTPRYLIKTRGQQVTLSCSPISGHRSVSWYQQTPGQGLQFLFEYFSETQRNKGNFPGRFSGRQFSNSRSEMNVSTLELGDSALYLCASSLTPSPATGNYGYTFGSGTRLTVV.

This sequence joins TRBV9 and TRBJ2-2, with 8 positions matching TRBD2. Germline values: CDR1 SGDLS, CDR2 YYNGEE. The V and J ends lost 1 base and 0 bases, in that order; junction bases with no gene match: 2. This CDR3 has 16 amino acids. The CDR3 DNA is TGTGCCAGCAGCGTACGGGAGGGGGCGAACACCGGGGAGCTGTTTTTT. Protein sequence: CASSVREGANTGELFF.

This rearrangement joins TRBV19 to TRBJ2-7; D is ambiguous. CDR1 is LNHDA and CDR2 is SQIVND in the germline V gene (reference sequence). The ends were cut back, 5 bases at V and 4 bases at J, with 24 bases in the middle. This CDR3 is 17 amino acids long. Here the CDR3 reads CASSPQMTEQIAYEQYF. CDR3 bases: TGTGCCAGTAGTCCACAAATGACGGAGCAAATTGCTTACGAGCAGTACTTC.

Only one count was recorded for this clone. As DNA, the CDR3 is TGTGCCAGCAGCTTAATTGGAGGAGAATACACCTTC. This translates into CASSLIGGEYTF. This chain connects TRBV11-2 to TRBJ1-2, with D hard to call. Trimming removed 2 bases at V and 11 bases at J, with 12 bases between. This CDR3 contains 12 residues. The germline V gene encodes CDR1 SGHAT and CDR2 FQNNGV.